Given below is one T cell receptor beta chain in context. Antigen specificity is unknown. The record originates from a study of shared clonotypes between healthy human individuals. Study context: Each donor had three CD4 naive, three CD4 memory, two CD8 naive and one CD8 memory plate.

CDR3 length equals 12 residues. Germline CDR1 ENHRY, CDR2 SYGVKD. The V gene end was trimmed by 6 bases and the J gene end by 6 bases; junction bases not matched to a gene: 2. Clones were read by immunoSEQ multiplex PCR, and TCRdb kept only the in-frame ones, dropping some. The table includes fewer than 3 million clones, 92% detected once. Study-level results: Clonotypes that were shared across a handful of donors made up around 5% of naive CD4 clonotypes. Memory subsets generally showed lower estimated richness than naive subsets. Large depth notwithstanding, sorted-subset sequencing proved incomplete by rarefaction.

The source is a man between 18 and 35 years old in good health. Some clones in this sample may be carry-over from other donors' samples. The V gene is TRBV10-3, the J gene TRBJ1-2; 9 bases map to TRBD1. Material: naive CD4+ T cells from PBMCs. Specified subset: CD45RA+ positively selected. CDR3 DNA: TGTGCCATCAGCGACAGGGGGGATGGCTACACCTTC. Protein: CAISDRGDGYTF.